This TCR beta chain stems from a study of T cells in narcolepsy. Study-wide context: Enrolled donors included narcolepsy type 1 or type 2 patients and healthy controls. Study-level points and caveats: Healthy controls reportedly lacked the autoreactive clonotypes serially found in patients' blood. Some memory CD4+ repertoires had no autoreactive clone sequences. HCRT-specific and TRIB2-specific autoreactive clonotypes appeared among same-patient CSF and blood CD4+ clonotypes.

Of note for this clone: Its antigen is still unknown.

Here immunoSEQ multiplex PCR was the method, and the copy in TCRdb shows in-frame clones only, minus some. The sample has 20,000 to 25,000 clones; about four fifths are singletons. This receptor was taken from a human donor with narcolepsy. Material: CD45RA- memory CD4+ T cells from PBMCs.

CDR3 region: CASSLGSGSYEQYF. The CDR3 region has the DNA TGTGCCAGCAGCCTCGGGTCGGGGTCCTACGAGCAGTACTTC. The V call is TRBV7-8, the J call TRBJ2-7; D possibly corresponds to TRBD2 (5 bases). This CDR3 region has 14 residues. Germline V CDR1 and CDR2: SGHVS, FQNEAQ. V was pared by 5 bases and J by 1 base, with 12 bases between.